The 5 T cell receptor beta chains reported below all come from one sample, sequenced in a study of T-cell memory formation after mild COVID-19. TCRdb reanalysed the 5' RACE reads using MiXCR and keeps one entry per CDR3 protein. The sample has fewer than 350,000 distinct CDR3 sequences; 8% to 9% are singletons. Sequencing input: PBMCs or a T cell subset sorted from them (not recorded which). These receptors all stem from a man younger than 30 who had mild COVID-19 (a few samples of this study predate the infection). Cell type and time point are not known.

This chain joins TRBV5-4 and TRBJ1-2, with D possibly matching TRBD1 (5 bases). Trimming removed 4 bases at V and 6 bases at J, with 22 bases between. Germline V CDR1 and CDR2: SGHNT, YYREEE (reference sequence). The CDR3 loop spans 16 amino acids. DNA of the CDR3: TGTGCCAGCAGCCCCGGCGGCATTTCCGGGGGTAATGGCTACACCTTC. Translation: CASSPGGISGGNGYTF.

This clonotype has just a few counts. The chain is built from TRBV4-1 and TRBJ1-2; no clear D gene. The CDR3 runs 14 residues. The V end was cut by 3 bases, the J end by 8 bases, with 16 bases between. Germline CDR1 and CDR2: MGHRA and YSYEKL. The CDR3 loop reads CASSQGGVWFGYTF. In DNA form, the CDR3 reads TGCGCCAGCAGCCAGGGCGGAGTGTGGTTCGGCTACACCTTC.

Only a few counts were recorded for this clonotype. The chain is built from TRBV5-1 and TRBJ1-1; TRBD1 matches at 9 bases. V was pared by 4 bases and J by 3 bases, with 10 bases of the junction left unmatched. Germline V gives CDR1 SGHRS, CDR2 YFSETQ. CDR3 length equals 16 residues. The CDR3 bases are TGCGCCAGCAGCACTGGACAGGGGTATTTGGACACTGAAGCTTTCTTT. It encodes CASSTGQGYLDTEAFF.

The CDR3 nucleotides read TGTGCCAGCAGCTCAGACACAAATTCACCCCTCCACTTT. Protein: CASSSDTNSPLHF. The V gene is TRBV7-2, the J gene TRBJ1-6; D uncertain. Trimming removed 4 bases at V and 7 bases at J, with 8 bases between. CDR3 length: 13 residues. The germline CDR1 and CDR2 sequences are SGHTA and FQGNSA.

The table lists this clonotype with a few counts. The chain employs TRBV12-3 or TRBV12-4 and TRBJ1-2, with D possibly being TRBD1 (6 bases). Trimming stripped 3 bases from V and 4 bases from J, with 9 bases between. The CDR3 is 13 residues long. The CDR3: CASSFAGAYGYTF. The CDR3, as DNA: TGTGCCAGCAGTTTCGCAGGGGCCTATGGCTACACCTTC.